Here is one T cell receptor beta chain with its context. Its antigen is undetermined. Germline-derived CDR1 and CDR2 are SGHNT and YYREEE (reference sequence). With 4 bases removed from V and 2 bases from J, the gap between germline ends came to 15 bases. The CDR3 covers 15 residues. This sample is drawn from a study of shared clonotypes between healthy human individuals. Clones were read by immunoSEQ multiplex PCR, and TCRdb kept only the in-frame ones, dropping some. Of about 2.4 million clones detected, 80% to 95% appear once; the ten largest clones hold approximately 0.35%. General study results and limits: In having few donors, the study represented limited genetic and exposure-history diversity.

The chain carries TRBV5-4 and TRBJ1-2; D is undetermined. Material for sequencing was naive CD4+ T cells from PBMCs. Subset defined: CD45RA+ positively selected. This receptor was obtained from a young man in good health. Some clones in this sample may be carry-over from other donors' samples. The CDR3 sequence is CASSLLREYNYGYTF. The CDR3 DNA reads TGTGCCAGCAGCCTCTTAAGGGAGTACAACTATGGCTACACCTTC.